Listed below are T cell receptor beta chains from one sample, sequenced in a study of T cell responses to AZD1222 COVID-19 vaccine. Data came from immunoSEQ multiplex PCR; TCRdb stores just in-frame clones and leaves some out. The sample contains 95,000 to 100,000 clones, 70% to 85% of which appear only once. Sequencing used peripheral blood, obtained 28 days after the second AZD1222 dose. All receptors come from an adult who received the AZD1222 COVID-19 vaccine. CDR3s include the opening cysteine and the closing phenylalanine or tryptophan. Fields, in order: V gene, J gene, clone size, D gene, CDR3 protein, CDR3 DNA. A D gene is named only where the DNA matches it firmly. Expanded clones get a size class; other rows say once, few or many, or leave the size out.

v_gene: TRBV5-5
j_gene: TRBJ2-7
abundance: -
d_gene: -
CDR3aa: CASSLVGGGSEQYF
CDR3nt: TGTGCCAGCAGCTTGGTTGGAGGGGGCAGCGAGCAGTACTTC

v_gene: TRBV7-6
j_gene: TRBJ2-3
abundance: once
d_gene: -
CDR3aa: CASSLGGVSTDTQYF
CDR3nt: TGTGCCAGCAGCTTAGGAGGGGTGAGCACAGATACGCAGTATTTT

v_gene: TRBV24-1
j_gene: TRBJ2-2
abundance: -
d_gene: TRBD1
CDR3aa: CATRTGLAGELFF
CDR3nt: TGTGCCACCAGGACAGGGTTGGCCGGGGAGCTGTTTTTT

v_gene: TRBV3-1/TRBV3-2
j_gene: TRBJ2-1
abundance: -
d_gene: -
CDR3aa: CASSQDKDSYNEQFF
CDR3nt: TGTGCCAGCAGCCAAGATAAAGACTCCTACAATGAGCAGTTCTTC

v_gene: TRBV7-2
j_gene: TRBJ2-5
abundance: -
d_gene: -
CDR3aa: CASSFVGVGQETQYF
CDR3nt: TGTGCCAGCAGCTTCGTGGGAGTAGGGCAAGAGACCCAGTACTTC

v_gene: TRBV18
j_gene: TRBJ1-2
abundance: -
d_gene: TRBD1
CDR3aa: CASSTLDRESNYGYTF
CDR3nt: TGTGCCAGCTCAACTTTGGACAGGGAAAGTAACTATGGCTACACCTTC

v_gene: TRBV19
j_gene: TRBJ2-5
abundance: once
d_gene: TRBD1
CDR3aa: CASSAQGQETQYF
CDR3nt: TGTGCCAGTAGTGCACAGGGGCAGGAGACCCAGTACTTC

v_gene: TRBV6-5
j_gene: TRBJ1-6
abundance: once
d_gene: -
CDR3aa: CASSQGGSPLHF
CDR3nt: TGTGCCAGCAGCCAGGGTGGATCACCCCTCCACTTT

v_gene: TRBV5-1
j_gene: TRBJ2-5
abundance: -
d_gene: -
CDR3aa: CASSFSSPQETQYF
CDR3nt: TGCGCCAGCAGCTTTAGCAGTCCCCAAGAGACCCAGTACTTC

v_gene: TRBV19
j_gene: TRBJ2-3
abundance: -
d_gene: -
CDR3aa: CASSTDRDTQYF
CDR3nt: TGTGCCAGTAGTACGGACCGGGATACGCAGTATTTT

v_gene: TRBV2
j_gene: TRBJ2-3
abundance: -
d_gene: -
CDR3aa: CASSQSSITDTQYF
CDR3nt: TGTGCCAGCAGTCAATCGTCTATCACAGATACGCAGTATTTT

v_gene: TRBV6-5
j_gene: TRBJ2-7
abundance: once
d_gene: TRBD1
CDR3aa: CASRKSGTGLAEQYF
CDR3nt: TGTGCCAGCAGGAAGTCCGGGACAGGACTTGCCGAGCAGTACTTC

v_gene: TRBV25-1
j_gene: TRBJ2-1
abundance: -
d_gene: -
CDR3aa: CASSDLYSSPYNEQFF
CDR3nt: TGTGCCAGCAGTGACCTCTACTCAAGCCCCTACAATGAGCAGTTCTTC

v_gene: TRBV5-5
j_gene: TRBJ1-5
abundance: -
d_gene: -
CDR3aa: CASSLAEVPRNQPQHF
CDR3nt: TGTGCCAGCAGCTTGGCGGAGGTCCCGCGCAATCAGCCCCAGCATTTT

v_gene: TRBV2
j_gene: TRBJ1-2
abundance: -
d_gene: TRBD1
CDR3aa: CASSSGQGANYGYTF
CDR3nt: TGTGCCAGCAGTTCCGGACAGGGAGCTAACTATGGCTACACCTTC

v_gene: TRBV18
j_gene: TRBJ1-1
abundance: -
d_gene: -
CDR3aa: CASSPGRMNTEAFF
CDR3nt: TGTGCCAGCTCACCTGGACGCATGAACACTGAAGCTTTCTTT